These 12 T cell receptor beta chains were sequenced from one sample in a study of blood T cells in healthy people across ages. Next came a second PCR, run for about 7 to 12 cycles, which used a sample-barcoded 5' primer along with a J-beta primer mix. TCRdb passed the 5' RACE reads through MiXCR, listing each CDR3 protein once. The data show around 800,000 distinct CDR3 sequences, with about 42% seen just once and approximately 18% held by the top ten. The sequenced material came from blood. The receptors here all came from a man at least 80 years old in good health.

This clonotype showed up just a few times. The rearrangement uses TRBV29-1 and TRBJ2-3, with TRBD1 matching 8 bases. Trimming cost V 1 base and J 1 base; bases outside gene matches: 10. The CDR3 runs 17 residues. Germline V lookup: CDR1 SQVTM, CDR2 ANQGSEA. CDR3 sequence reads: CSVEGTGILGGTDTQYF. In DNA form, the CDR3 reads TGCAGCGTTGAAGGGACAGGGATTTTAGGTGGCACAGATACGCAGTATTTT.

This clonotype was seen repeatedly, ten times or more. This rearrangement joins TRBV11-2 to TRBJ2-3; 11 nucleotides agree with TRBD2. The germline CDR1 and CDR2 sequences are SGHAT and FQNNGV. The CDR3 has 17 amino acids. J lost 6 bases, V lost 4 bases, and 12 bases had no gene match. The CDR3, as DNA: TGTGCCAGCAGCTCCAGCAAGACTAGCGGGAATCGTGATACGCAGTATTTT. Protein sequence: CASSSSKTSGNRDTQYF.

The chain links TRBV7-2 to TRBJ2-5; 7 positions match TRBD2. There are 17 residues in the CDR3. Germline loops: CDR1 SGHTA, CDR2 FQGNSA. With 6 bases clipped from V and 4 bases from J, the junction kept 17 bases outside the gene matches. The CDR3 sequence is CASRIGGPAGIGETQYF. CDR3 nucleotide sequence: TGTGCCAGCAGAATAGGCGGCCCAGCGGGAATTGGAGAGACCCAGTACTTC. The whole variable domain, filled in from reference TRBV7-2 and TRBJ2-5, reads GAGVSQSPSNKVTEKGKDVELRCDPISGHTALYWYRQSLGQGLEFLIYFQGNSAPDKSGLPSDRFSAERTGGSVSTLTIQRTQQEDSAVYLCASRIGGPAGIGETQYFGPGTRLLVL.

As to this clonotype: This may arise from a read error, as a much more abundant clone is one base away. This rearrangement joins TRBV20-1 to TRBJ2-5; D is unclear. V was shortened by 0 bases and J by 1 base, with 9 bases between the two germline ends. Germline V gene lookup returns CDR1 DFQATT and CDR2 SNEGSKA (reference sequence). The CDR3 runs to 14 residues. The DNA of the CDR3 is TGCAGTGCTAGAGATCGGGCAGCCCAAGAGACCCAGTACTTC. The encoded protein is CSARDRAAQETQYF.

The rearrangement links TRBV11-3 to TRBJ2-1; 13 nucleotides agree with TRBD2. The germline V gene has CDR1 SGHNT and CDR2 YENEEA. This CDR3 is built from 16 residues. V shed 5 bases and J 8 bases; nucleotides not matched to a gene: 9. In nucleotides, the CDR3 is TGTGCCAGCAGCAACGCCGGGACTAGCGGGATCTATGAGCAGTTCTTC. The encoded protein is CASSNAGTSGIYEQFF.

The V call is TRBV7-8, the J call TRBJ2-3, with D maybe TRBD2 (6 bases). Trimming left V 6 bases short and J 6 bases short, with 16 bases between. Germline V gene lookup returns CDR1 SGHVS and CDR2 FQNEAQ. The CDR3 covers 14 residues. CDR3 amino acids: CASSAGTLQDTQYF. The DNA for the CDR3 is TGTGCCAGCAGTGCCGGGACTTTGCAGGATACGCAGTATTTT.

The chain employs TRBV20-1 and TRBJ2-5; tentative D call: TRBD1 (5 bases). The CDR3 length is 13 residues. V lost 8 bases, J lost 5 bases, and 18 bases lay in between. Germline lookup yields CDR1 DFQATT and CDR2 SNEGSKA (reference sequence). The DNA of the CDR3 is TGCAGTCAGCCGGCAGGGTTCGGTGAGACCCAGTACTTC. Encoded protein: CSQPAGFGETQYF.

The rearrangement joins TRBV12-3 or TRBV12-4 to TRBJ1-1; maybe TRBD1 (6 bases). This CDR3 spans 14 amino acids. Trimming removed 5 bases from V and 5 bases from J, with 15 bases in between. DNA of the CDR3: TGTGCCAGCAGTGTTCGAGGGGGGCAAACTGAAGCTTTCTTT. It translates to CASSVRGGQTEAFF.

Of note for this clonotype: The germline gene is not matched at one end of the junction; a read error may be the cause. The J gene is TRBJ2-3, the V gene TRBV12-3 or TRBV12-4; the D gene is possibly TRBD1 (5 bases). This CDR3 spans 15 amino acids. This chain's CDR3 is CASSFAIWGTDMQYF. Written as DNA, the CDR3 is TGTGCCAGCAGTTTCGCCATATGGGGCACAGATATGCAGTATTTT.

Of note for this clonotype: At one end the junction does not follow the germline gene, possibly because of a read error. DNA of the CDR3: TGTGCCAGCAACACTCTGGGACGGAACTATGGCTGCACCTTC. This gives the protein CASNTLGRNYGCTF. The chain links TRBV11-2 to TRBJ1-2, with D possibly being TRBD1 (5 bases). Germline values: CDR1 SGHAT, CDR2 FQNNGV. This CDR3 is 14 amino acids long.

The V gene is TRBV7-2, the J gene TRBJ2-3; 9 bases are shared with TRBD2. The CDR3 length is 16 residues. CDR1 is SGHTA and CDR2 is FQGNSA in the germline V gene. V gave up 2 bases and J gave up 6 bases; unmatched junction bases: 9. CDR3 sequence reads: CASSLSVAGVLDTQYF. In DNA, the CDR3 is TGTGCCAGCAGCTTATCCGTAGCGGGAGTATTGGATACGCAGTATTTT.

V usage is TRBV5-1 and J usage is TRBJ2-5; 8 bases align to TRBD1. V shed 1 base and J 11 bases; nucleotides not matched to a gene: 13. CDR3 length: 15 residues. The germline CDR1 and CDR2 sequences are SGHRS and YFSETQ. The CDR3 DNA reads TGCGCCAGCAGCTTGTCGGACAGGGCAATCGATGAGCAGTACTTC. The encoded protein is CASSLSDRAIDEQYF.